A single sample is the source of the 10 T cell receptor beta chains below, sequenced in a study of cytomegalovirus exposure and HLA in healthy donors. The study ran its PCR with 60 Vbeta and 13 Jbeta primers. Some clones are missing from TCRdb's copy, which holds only in-frame ones; the method was immunoSEQ multiplex PCR. The sample contains more than 140,000 clones, about 64% of which appear only once. What was sequenced was PBMCs. The receptors derive from a woman aged 25-40 years in good health and CMV-seropositive.

V and J are TRBV27 and TRBJ2-3; 11 positions match TRBD2. Germline CDR1 and CDR2: MNHEY and SMNVEV (reference sequence). Trimming cost V 4 bases and J 1 base; bases outside gene matches: 10. CDR3 length: 18 residues. In DNA form, the CDR3 reads TGTGCCAGCAGTTACGCCATTCTAGCGGGAGGTGGCACAGATACGCAGTATTTT. Amino acid sequence: CASSYAILAGGGTDTQYF.

The V and J genes are TRBV4-1 and TRBJ2-2; D uncertain. The CDR3 covers 16 residues. CDR1 and CDR2 from the germline V gene are MGHRA and YSYEKL. V lost 1 base and J 4 bases, leaving 13 bases between the germline ends. The CDR3 sequence: CASSQVATELTGELFF. DNA of the CDR3: TGCGCCAGCAGCCAAGTCGCTACAGAACTCACCGGGGAGCTGTTTTTT.

This chain joins TRBV29-1 and TRBJ2-1; D may be TRBD2 (6 bases). Per the germline V gene, CDR1 is SQVTM and CDR2 is ANQGSEA. The V end was cut by 5 bases, the J end by 0 bases, with 11 bases between. The CDR3 is 14 amino acids. This chain's CDR3 is CSVLRELSYNEQFF. CDR3 nucleotides: TGCAGCGTTCTGCGGGAACTCTCCTACAATGAGCAGTTCTTC.

There are a few counts of this clone. The chain recombines TRBV14 with TRBJ1-1, with TRBD1 matching 8 bases. The trim removed 4 bases at V and 11 bases at J, leaving 6 bases unmatched. This CDR3 contains 12 residues. Germline V gene lookup returns CDR1 SGHDN and CDR2 FVKESK. DNA of the CDR3: TGTGCCAGCAGCCTGACAGGGGTGATGGCTTTCTTT. Protein product: CASSLTGVMAFF.

There are a few counts of this clone. The chain uses TRBV28 and TRBJ2-7; 9 nucleotides line up with TRBD2. The CDR3 runs 14 residues. The V segment lost 6 bases and the J segment 4 bases; nucleotides outside the gene matches: 7. Germline values: CDR1 MDHEN, CDR2 SYDVKM. The CDR3 reads CASSLSGGIYEQYF. Written as DNA, the CDR3 is TGTGCCAGCAGCCTAAGCGGGGGGATTTACGAGCAGTACTTC.

This clone was detected only a few times. The V and J genes are TRBV15 and TRBJ1-1, with D possibly matching TRBD1 (5 bases). V lost 1 base to trimming and J lost 5 bases, with 17 bases between them. The germline V gene encodes CDR1 LNHNV and CDR2 YYDKDF (reference sequence). This CDR3 is 16 amino acids long. The CDR3, as DNA: TGTGCCACCAGCAGAGGACCCACGAAGGGGCAAACTGAAGCTTTCTTT. This codes for CATSRGPTKGQTEAFF.

The J gene is TRBJ1-5, the V gene TRBV28; 7 bases are a match to TRBD1. This CDR3 is 12 amino acids long. Per the germline V gene, CDR1 is MDHEN and CDR2 is SYDVKM. V lost 8 bases to trimming and J lost 5 bases; unmatched junction nucleotides: 3. This chain's CDR3 is CASGTAHQPQHF. The CDR3 bases are TGTGCCAGCGGGACAGCGCATCAGCCCCAGCATTTT.

The chain employs TRBV27 and TRBJ2-7, with 7 positions matching TRBD2. Germline V lookup: CDR1 MNHEY, CDR2 SMNVEV (reference sequence). The CDR3 totals 17 residues. With 7 bases clipped from V and 1 base from J, the junction kept 16 bases outside the gene matches. CDR3 region: CASTIRGQAGFSYEQYF. In nucleotides, the CDR3 is TGTGCCAGCACCATAAGAGGCCAAGCGGGGTTTTCCTACGAGCAGTACTTC.

This clone came up a few times. The rearrangement uses TRBV29-1 and TRBJ1-1, with a tentative D call TRBD1 (6 bases). V was cut by 1 base and J by 1 base, with 10 bases left in between. The germline V gene encodes CDR1 SQVTM and CDR2 ANQGSEA. The CDR3 length is 14 residues. The CDR3 DNA follows: TGCAGCGTTGAAGCCCAGGGACAGAACACTGAAGCTTTCTTT. Protein product: CSVEAQGQNTEAFF. Drawing the rest from reference TRBV29-1 and TRBJ1-1, the complete variable domain is SAVISQKPSRDICQRGTSLTIQCQVDSQVTMMFWYRQQPGQSLTLIATANQGSEATYESGFVIDKFPISRPNLTFSTLTVSNMSPEDSSIYLCSVEAQGQNTEAFFGQGTRLTVV.

V and J are TRBV18 and TRBJ1-1, with TRBD1 matching 10 bases. The CDR3 covers 15 residues. CDR1 is KGHSH and CDR2 is LQKENI in the germline V gene. V lost 2 bases to trimming and J lost 11 bases; unmatched junction nucleotides: 11. CDR3 nucleotide sequence: TGTGCCAGCTCACCAGGGACAGGGGACCGGGTCCGTGCTTTCTTT. This encodes CASSPGTGDRVRAFF.